This entry is about one TCR beta chain. This record comes from a study of blood T cell repertoires in COVID-19. Study-level information: PBMCs, B-cell-depleted T cells, or T cells were the source of the cDNA or gDNA that made up the material.

The CDR3 covers 15 residues. Germline CDR1 and CDR2: LNHDA and SQIVND (reference sequence). V was pared by 0 bases and J by 5 bases, with 5 bases of the junction left unmatched. Original data processing: Reference gene primer amplification yielded estimated nucleated cell counts. Profiled with immunoSEQ multiplex PCR; TCRdb holds only in-frame clones, not every one. The DNA gave D and trimming, while V, J and clone size come from that table. Of roughly 320,000 clones detected, around 86% appear once; the ten largest clones hold around 1.2%. The sequence was obtained from a man aged 65 to 79 with acute or convalescent COVID-19. The material sequenced was peripheral blood. The V call is TRBV19, the J call TRBJ1-1, with TRBD1 identical over 8 bases. The CDR3 sequence is CASSIEGRGRTEAFF. The CDR3 coding sequence is TGTGCCAGTAGTATAGAAGGCAGGGGGCGAACTGAAGCTTTCTTT.